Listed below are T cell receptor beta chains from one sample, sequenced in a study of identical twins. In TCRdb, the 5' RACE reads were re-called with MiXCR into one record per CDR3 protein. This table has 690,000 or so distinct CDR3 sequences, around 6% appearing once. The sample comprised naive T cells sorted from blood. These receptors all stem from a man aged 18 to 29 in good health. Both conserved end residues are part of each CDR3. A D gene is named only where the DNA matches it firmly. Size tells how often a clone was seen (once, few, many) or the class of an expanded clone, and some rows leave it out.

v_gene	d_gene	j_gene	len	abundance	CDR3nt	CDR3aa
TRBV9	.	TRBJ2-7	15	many	TGTGCCAGCAGCGTAGCATGGACACCTTCCTACGAGCAGTACTTC	CASSVAWTPSYEQYF
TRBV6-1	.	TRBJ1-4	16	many	TGTGCCAGCAGTGCCGGGGTCCAGGGACGAGAGGAAAAACTGTTTTTT	CASSAGVQGREEKLFF
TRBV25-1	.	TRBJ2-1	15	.	TGTGCCAGCGGCCCGAGAGGGGGTGTCTACAATGAGCAGTTCTTC	CASGPRGGVYNEQFF
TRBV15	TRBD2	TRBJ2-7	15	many	TGTGCCACCAGCCGGAAGGGCGGGAGCTCCTACGAGCAGTACTTC	CATSRKGGSSYEQYF
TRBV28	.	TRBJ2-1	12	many	TGTGCCAGCAGTTTATACCCCAATGAGCAGTTCTTC	CASSLYPNEQFF
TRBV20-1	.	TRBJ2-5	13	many	TGCAGTGCTAGATTCCGCAGTGAAGAGACCCAGTACTTC	CSARFRSEETQYF
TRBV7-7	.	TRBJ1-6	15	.	TGTGCCAGCAGCTCGGGAACTCCATATAATTCACCCCTCCACTTT	CASSSGTPYNSPLHF
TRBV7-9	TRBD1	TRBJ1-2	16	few	TGTGCCAGCAGATCGGGACAGGGGGGAAACAACTATGGCTACACCTTC	CASRSGQGGNNYGYTF
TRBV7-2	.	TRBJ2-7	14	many	TGTGCCAGCAGCTTAGCGGGTCAGCCCTACGAGCAGTACTTC	CASSLAGQPYEQYF
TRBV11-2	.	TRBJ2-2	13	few	TGTGCCAGCAGTTCCACCCGTGTCGGGGAGCTGTTTTTT	CASSSTRVGELFF
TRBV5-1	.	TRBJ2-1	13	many	TGCGCCAGCAGCTTGGCGAGCGCGAATGAGCAGTTCTTC	CASSLASANEQFF
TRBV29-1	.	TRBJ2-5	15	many	TGCAGCGTTGAACGCAGGGGCCAGTCCTTAGAGACCCAGTACTTC	CSVERRGQSLETQYF
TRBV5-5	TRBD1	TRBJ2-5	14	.	TGTGCCAGCAGCGCCCCAGGGGGCCAAGAGACCCAGTACTTC	CASSAPGGQETQYF
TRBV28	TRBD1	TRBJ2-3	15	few	TGTGCCAGCGGGGCCTCCGGGACAGGGGGGGATACGCAGTATTTT	CASGASGTGGDTQYF
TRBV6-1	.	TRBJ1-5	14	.	TGTGCCAGCAGGGACGAAGCGAGCAATCAGCCCCAGCATTTT	CASRDEASNQPQHF
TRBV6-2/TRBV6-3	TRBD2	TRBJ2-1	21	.	TGTGCCAGCAGTACCACCCTTTTAGGGGCGGGAGAAAGGAGGACCTACAATGAGCAGTTCTTC	CASSTTLLGAGERRTYNEQFF
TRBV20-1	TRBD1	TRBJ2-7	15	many	TGCAGTGCTATTGACAGGGGAAGGCGCTCCTACGAGCAGTACTTC	CSAIDRGRRSYEQYF
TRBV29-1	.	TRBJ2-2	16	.	TGCAGCGCCGCCCCGGAGGGACGGTTGAACACCGGGGAGCTGTTTTTT	CSAAPEGRLNTGELFF
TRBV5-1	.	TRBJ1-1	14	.	TGCGCCAGCAGCTTGGCCCCAGGGAACCCTGAAGCTTTCTTT	CASSLAPGNPEAFF
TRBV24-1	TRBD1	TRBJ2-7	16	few	TGTGCCACCAGTGAGATCCGGACAGGGTCTCACGACGAGCAGTACTTC	CATSEIRTGSHDEQYF
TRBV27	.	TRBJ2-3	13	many	TGTGCCAGCAGTTTCGGAGTGGTGGATACGCAGTATTTT	CASSFGVVDTQYF
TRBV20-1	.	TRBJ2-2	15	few	TGCAGTGCTAGAGAACAGGGTCGGAGGACCGGGGAGCTGTTTTTT	CSAREQGRRTGELFF
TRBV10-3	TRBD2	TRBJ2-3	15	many	TGTGCCATCAGTGCAGCAGCGGGGGGCACAGATACGCAGTATTTT	CAISAAAGGTDTQYF
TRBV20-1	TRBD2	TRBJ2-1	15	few	TGCAGTGCTAGTCTCGGGACTAGCGTCGGTAATGAGCAGTTCTTC	CSASLGTSVGNEQFF
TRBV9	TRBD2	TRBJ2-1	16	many	TGTGCCAGCAGCCCAAGGACTAGCGAGGTCTCCAATGAGCAGTTCTTC	CASSPRTSEVSNEQFF
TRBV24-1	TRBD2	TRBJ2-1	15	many	TGTGCCACCAGTGCGGGACTAGCGATCAACAATGAGCAGTTCTTC	CATSAGLAINNEQFF
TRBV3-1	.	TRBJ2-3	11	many	TGTGCCAGCAGCCAAGAGACTCTTCAGTATTTT	CASSQETLQYF
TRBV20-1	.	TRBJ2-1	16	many	TGCAGTGCTAGAGAATGGGCGATTAGCTCCTACAATGAGCAGTTCTTC	CSAREWAISSYNEQFF
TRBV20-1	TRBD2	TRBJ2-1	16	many	TGCAGTGCTAGAGATCTCGTGGCTAGCGGATACAATGAGCAGTTCTTC	CSARDLVASGYNEQFF
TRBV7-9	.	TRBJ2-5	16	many	TGTGCCAGCAGCTTAAGTATCCGACAGCACCAAGAGACCCAGTACTTC	CASSLSIRQHQETQYF
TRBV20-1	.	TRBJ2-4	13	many	TGCAGTGCTAGGACGGTAGCCAAAAACATTCAGTACTTC	CSARTVAKNIQYF
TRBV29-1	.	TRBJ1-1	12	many	TGCAGCGCTGGCTCCGCGAACACTGAAGCTTTCTTT	CSAGSANTEAFF
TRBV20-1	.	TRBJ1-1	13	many	TGCAGTGCTAGGACAGGCTTGAACACTGAAGCTTTCTTT	CSARTGLNTEAFF
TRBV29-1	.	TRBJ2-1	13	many	TGCAGCGTTGAAGGACTGGTCTACAATGAGCAGTTCTTC	CSVEGLVYNEQFF
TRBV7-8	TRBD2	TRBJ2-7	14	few	TGTGCCAGCAGCTTATTGGCGGGAGTAAACGAGCAGTACTTC	CASSLLAGVNEQYF
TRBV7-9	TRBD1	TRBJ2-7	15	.	TGTGCCAGCAGCTCACGGGACAGGGAAGTTGGAGAGCAGTACTTC	CASSSRDREVGEQYF
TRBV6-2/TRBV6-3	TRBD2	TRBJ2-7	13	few	TGTGCCAGCGTGGCTAGCGGGAGCTACGAGCAGTACTTC	CASVASGSYEQYF
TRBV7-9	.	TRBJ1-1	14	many	TGTGCCAGCAACATCGACGGGGGAGGGACTGAAGCTTTCTTT	CASNIDGGGTEAFF
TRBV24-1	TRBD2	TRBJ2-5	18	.	TGTGCCACCAGTGATCGAGGGACTAGCGGGAAAGTGAAAGAGACCCAGTACTTC	CATSDRGTSGKVKETQYF
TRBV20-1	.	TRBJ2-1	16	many	TGCAGTGCTAGTACGCCCTACAGTCAGGTCCTCAATGAGCAGTTCTTC	CSASTPYSQVLNEQFF
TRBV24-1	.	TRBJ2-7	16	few	TGTGCCACCAGTGATTCTGGGTATCGGAGCTCCTACGAGCAGTACTTC	CATSDSGYRSSYEQYF
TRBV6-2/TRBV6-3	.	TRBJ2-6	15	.	TGTGCCAGCAGTTTCGACATGTCTGGGGCCAACGTCCTGACTTTC	CASSFDMSGANVLTF
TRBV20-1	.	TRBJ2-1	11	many	TGCAGTGCCCCCGGGACCCTAATACAGTTCTTC	CSAPGTLIQFF
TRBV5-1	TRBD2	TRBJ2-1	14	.	TGCGCCAGCAGCTCTTGGGAAATAGCGGGGGGGCAGTTCTTC	CASSSWEIAGGQFF
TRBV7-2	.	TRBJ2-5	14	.	TGTGCCAGCAGCTTATTCAAGGGACGGGAGACCCAGTACTTC	CASSLFKGRETQYF
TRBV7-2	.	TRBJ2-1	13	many	TGTGCCAGCAGCTTATTAGGACCCGGTGAGCAGTTCTTC	CASSLLGPGEQFF
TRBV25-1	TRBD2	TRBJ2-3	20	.	TGTGCCAGCACCCAGGGAGTGACTAGCGGGAGTTTCCGTCGCGTTGGTACGCAGTATTTT	CASTQGVTSGSFRRVGTQYF
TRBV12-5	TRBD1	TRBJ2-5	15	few	TGTGCTAGTGGCAATACAGGGGGCTGGAAAGAGACCCAGTACTTC	CASGNTGGWKETQYF
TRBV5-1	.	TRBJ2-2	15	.	TGCGCCAGCAGCTTGGAAGGGGGGCTCGCCGGGGAGCTGTTTTTT	CASSLEGGLAGELFF
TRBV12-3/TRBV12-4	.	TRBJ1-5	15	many	TGTGCCAGCAGTTCTATAATAGCCGCGGGGCAGCCCCAGCATTTT	CASSSIIAAGQPQHF
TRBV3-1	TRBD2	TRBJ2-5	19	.	TGTGCCAGCAGCCAAGACCGTATCGCTAGCGGGAGGGAAGGGGAGACCCAGTACTTC	CASSQDRIASGREGETQYF
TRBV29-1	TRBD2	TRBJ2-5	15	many	TGCAGCGCCCCCGGACTAGCGGGAGGGGAAGAGACCCAGTACTTC	CSAPGLAGGEETQYF
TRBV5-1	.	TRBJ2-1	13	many	TGCGCCAGCAGCTGGGGGACACCCAATGAGCAGTTCTTC	CASSWGTPNEQFF
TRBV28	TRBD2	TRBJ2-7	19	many	TGTGCCAGCAGTTACCTAGATAGTATAGCGGGAGCCGAATCGGACGAGCAGTACTTC	CASSYLDSIAGAESDEQYF
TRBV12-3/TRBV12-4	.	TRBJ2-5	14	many	TGTGCCAGCAGCCCCCCGGATAGTCAAGAGACCCAGTACTTC	CASSPPDSQETQYF
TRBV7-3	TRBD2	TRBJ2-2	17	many	TGTGCCAGCAGCAAGCCCCAGGGACTAGCGTCCACCGGGGAGCTGTTTTTT	CASSKPQGLASTGELFF
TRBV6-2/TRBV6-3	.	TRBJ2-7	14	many	TGTGCCAGCGGTCCCAGGGGGACTCTAGGCGAGCAGTACTTC	CASGPRGTLGEQYF
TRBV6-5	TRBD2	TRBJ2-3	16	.	TGTGCCAGCAGTTACTCGGGAGGGCGGGTCACAGATACGCAGTATTTT	CASSYSGGRVTDTQYF